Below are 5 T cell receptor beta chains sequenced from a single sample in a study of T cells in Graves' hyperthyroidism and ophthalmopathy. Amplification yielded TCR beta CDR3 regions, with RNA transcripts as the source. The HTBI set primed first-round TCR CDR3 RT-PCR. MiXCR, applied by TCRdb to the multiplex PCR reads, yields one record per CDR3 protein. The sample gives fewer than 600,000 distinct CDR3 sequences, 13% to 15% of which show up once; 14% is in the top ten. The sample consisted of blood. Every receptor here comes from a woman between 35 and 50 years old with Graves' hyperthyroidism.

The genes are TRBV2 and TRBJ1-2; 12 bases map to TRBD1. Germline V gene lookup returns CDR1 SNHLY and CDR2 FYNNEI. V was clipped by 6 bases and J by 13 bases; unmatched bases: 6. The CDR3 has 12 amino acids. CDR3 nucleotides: TGTGCCAGCAGAGGGACAGGGGGCGCGGGCACCTTC. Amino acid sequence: CASRGTGGAGTF.

CDR3 in DNA: TGCAGTGCTAGTGGGGGGACAGGGCGGCTCTATGGCTACACCTTC. This codes for CSASGGTGRLYGYTF. The chain is built from TRBV20-1 and TRBJ1-2; 9 bases map to TRBD1. Germline V gene data show CDR1 as DFQATT and CDR2 as SNEGSKA (reference sequence). The CDR3 has 15 residues. After removal of 3 bases from V and 4 bases from J, the junction contained 9 bases not matched to a gene.

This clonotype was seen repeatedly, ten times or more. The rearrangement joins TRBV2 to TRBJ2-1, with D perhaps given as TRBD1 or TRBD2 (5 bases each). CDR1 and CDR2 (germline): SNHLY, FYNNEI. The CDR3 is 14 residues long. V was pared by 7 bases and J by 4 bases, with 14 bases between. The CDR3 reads CASIPGTQYNEQFF. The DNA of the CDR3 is TGTGCCAGCATTCCCGGGACCCAGTACAATGAGCAGTTCTTC.

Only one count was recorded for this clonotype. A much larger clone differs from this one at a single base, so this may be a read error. The CDR3: CGANPLLEAFF. Written as DNA, the CDR3 is TGCGGTGCTAACCCCCTCCTTGAAGCTTTCTTT. The chain carries TRBV20-1 and TRBJ1-1, with no clear D. Per germline, CDR1 DFQATT and CDR2 SNEGSKA (reference sequence). CDR3 size: 11 residues.

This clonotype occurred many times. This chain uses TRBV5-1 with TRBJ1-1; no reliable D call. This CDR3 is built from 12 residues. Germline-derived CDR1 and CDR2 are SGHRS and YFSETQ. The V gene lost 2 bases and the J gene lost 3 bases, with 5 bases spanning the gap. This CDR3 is CASSLGHTEAFF. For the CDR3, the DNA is TGCGCCAGCAGCTTAGGCCACACTGAAGCTTTCTTT.